This T cell receptor (beta chain) was identified in a study of control samples from healthy donors and cancer patients. This CDR3 comprises 15 residues. In germline, CDR1 is SNHLY, CDR2 FYNNEI. Deletions cut 4 bases from V and 0 bases from J, with 12 bases between. TCRdb keeps only in-frame clones here, not all; method: immunoSEQ multiplex PCR. The repertoire consists of some 100,000 clones, with roughly 92% occurring once and the leading ten covering 2.5% to 3.5%. The clonotype comes from a human donor in good health. The donor label of this sample is uncertain. Sequences were obtained from blood. This chain joins TRBV2 and TRBJ1-2; no clear D. This CDR3 reads CASSAQRASNYGYTF. DNA for the CDR3: TGTGCCAGCAGTGCACAGAGGGCATCTAACTATGGCTACACCTTC. The full variable domain, in which reference TRBV2 and TRBJ1-2 provide the parts outside the CDR3, is EPEVTQTPSHQVTQMGQEVILRCVPISNHLYFYWYRQILGQKVEFLVSFYNNEISEKSEIFDDQFSVERPDGSNFTLKIRSTKLEDSAMYFCASSAQRASNYGYTFGSGTRLTVV.